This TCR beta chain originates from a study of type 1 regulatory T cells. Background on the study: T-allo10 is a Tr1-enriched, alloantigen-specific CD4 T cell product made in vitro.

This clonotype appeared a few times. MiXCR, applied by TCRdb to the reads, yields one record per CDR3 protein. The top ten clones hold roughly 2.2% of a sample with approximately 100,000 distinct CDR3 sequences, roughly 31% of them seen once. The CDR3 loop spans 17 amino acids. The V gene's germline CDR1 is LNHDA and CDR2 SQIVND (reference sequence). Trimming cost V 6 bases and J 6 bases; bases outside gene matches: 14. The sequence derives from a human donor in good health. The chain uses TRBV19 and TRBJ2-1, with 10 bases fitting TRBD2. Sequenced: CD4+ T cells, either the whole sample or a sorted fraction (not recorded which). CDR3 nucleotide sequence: TGTGCCAGTAGCCCAGAGGCTAGCGGGGGCTTACGCAATGAGCAGTTCTTC. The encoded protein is CASSPEASGGLRNEQFF.